This note documents a single T cell receptor (beta chain) sequence. Its target is unknown. CDR3 length equals 16 residues. With V trimmed by 2 bases and J by 8 bases, 10 bases remained unmatched. Germline V gene lookup returns CDR1 MNHNY and CDR2 SVGAGI (reference sequence). Profiled with immunoSEQ multiplex PCR; TCRdb holds only in-frame clones, not every one. The repertoire includes fewer than 25,000 clones, around 90% of them detected once, and about 10% sits in the top ten. The data belong to a study of lymphopenia after photon versus proton radiotherapy. General study points: Photon-treated patients lost naive T cells and TCR diversity; proton-treated stayed stable. Only patients who died were analyzed for survival; proton advantage is unproven. Post-nadir diversity loss with photons came from oligoclonal expansion, particularly CD8+ Temra cells.

The chain recombines TRBV6-6 with TRBJ2-1, with 9 bases that match TRBD1. This specimen was peripheral blood, taken from a patient treated with proton-based radiotherapy. The receptor was isolated from a woman aged 65 to 85 with pancreatic cancer. Some clones in this sample may be carry-over from other donors' samples. This CDR3 is CASSYRDREEGDEQFF. The DNA of the CDR3 is TGTGCCAGCAGTTACCGGGACAGGGAGGAAGGAGATGAGCAGTTCTTC.